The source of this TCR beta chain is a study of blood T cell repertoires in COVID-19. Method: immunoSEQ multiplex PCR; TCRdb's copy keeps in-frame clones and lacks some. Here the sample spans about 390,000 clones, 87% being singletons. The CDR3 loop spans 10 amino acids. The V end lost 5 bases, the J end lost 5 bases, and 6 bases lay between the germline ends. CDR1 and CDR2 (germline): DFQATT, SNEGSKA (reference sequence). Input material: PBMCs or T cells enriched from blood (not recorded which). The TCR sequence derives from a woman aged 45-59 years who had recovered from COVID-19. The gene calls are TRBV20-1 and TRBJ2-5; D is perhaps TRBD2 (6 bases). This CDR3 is CSARGETQYF. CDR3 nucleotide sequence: TGCAGTGCTCGGGGGGAGACCCAGTACTTC.